The clone carrying this T cell receptor beta chain was counted ten times or more. What it binds is unknown. The data derive from a study of breast tumors, draining lymph nodes, adjacent tissues. TCRdb called the multiplex PCR reads again in MiXCR, with one record for every CDR3 protein. Found here are approximately 150,000 distinct CDR3 sequences, approximately 33% of them singletons; the top ten hold more than 3.5%. The lymph nodes were axillary draining lymph nodes from breast cancer patients. General study findings and limits: Tumors had less TCR diversity than lymph nodes, more than nontumor tissue.

The CDR3 has 18 residues. After removal of 1 base from V and 5 bases from J, the junction contained 11 bases not matched to a gene. Per germline, CDR1 MGHRA and CDR2 YSYEKL. This chain joins TRBV4-1 and TRBJ2-1; 10 positions agree with TRBD2. Sequenced material: axillary lymph node tissue. This clonotype originated in a female donor with breast cancer. Some clones in this sample may be carry-over from other donors' samples. DNA for the CDR3: TGCGCCAGCAGCCAAGCCCCCCCTACTAGCGGGACTAACAATGAGCAGTTCTTC. As protein: CASSQAPPTSGTNNEQFF.